This is a list of T cell receptor beta chains from one sample in a study of sequential checkpoint blockade in melanoma. TCRdb keeps only in-frame clones here, not all; method: immunoSEQ multiplex PCR. Among approximately 37,000 clones listed, roughly a third were seen once. The source was tumor tissue (inferred from file names), collected from a patient given nivolumab and ipilimumab in sequence. Receptor source: a human donor with melanoma. Each CDR3 is given with its conserved first and last residue. Each record gives: J gene, D gene, V gene, clone size, CDR3 protein, CDR3 DNA. D genes are given only for firm matches. Clone sizes are given selectively: once, few, many, or a class where the clone is expanded.

j_call: TRBJ2-2
d_call: TRBD2
v_call: TRBV6-8
clone_size: few
cdr3_aa: CASSYSNLAGHTGELFF
cdr3_nt: TGTGCCAGCAGTTACTCTAATCTAGCGGGACACACCGGGGAGCTGTTTTTT

j_call: TRBJ2-5
d_call: .
v_call: TRBV25-1
clone_size: .
cdr3_aa: CASMGRGSRETQYF
cdr3_nt: TGTGCCAGCATGGGAAGGGGGTCACGAGAGACCCAGTACTTC

j_call: TRBJ1-1
d_call: .
v_call: TRBV30
clone_size: few
cdr3_aa: CAWSVPLRTEAFF
cdr3_nt: TGTGCCTGGAGTGTACCTTTGCGAACTGAAGCTTTCTTT

j_call: TRBJ1-4
d_call: .
v_call: TRBV2
clone_size: .
cdr3_aa: CASNLQGPNEKLFF
cdr3_nt: TGTGCCAGCAATCTACAGGGACCTAATGAAAAACTGTTTTTT

j_call: TRBJ2-1
d_call: .
v_call: TRBV5-1
clone_size: .
cdr3_aa: CASSTVEGQSPTEGQFF
cdr3_nt: TGCGCCAGCAGCACCGTGGAGGGACAGAGTCCCACAGAGGGGCAGTTCTTC

j_call: TRBJ1-1
d_call: .
v_call: TRBV28
clone_size: .
cdr3_aa: CASSLWRGNTEAFF
cdr3_nt: TGTGCCAGCAGTTTATGGCGGGGGAACACTGAAGCTTTCTTT

j_call: TRBJ2-3
d_call: .
v_call: TRBV11-3
clone_size: few
cdr3_aa: CASRLMDGTDTQYF
cdr3_nt: TGTGCCAGCAGACTAATGGACGGCACAGATACGCAGTATTTT

j_call: TRBJ1-1
d_call: TRBD1
v_call: TRBV11-3
clone_size: many
cdr3_aa: CASSTLGQRSEAFF
cdr3_nt: TGTGCCAGCAGCACCCTGGGACAGAGATCTGAAGCTTTCTTT

j_call: TRBJ2-3
d_call: TRBD2
v_call: TRBV11-3
clone_size: few
cdr3_aa: CASSPRTSAIGDTQYF
cdr3_nt: TGTGCCAGCAGCCCCAGGACTAGCGCAATAGGAGATACGCAGTATTTT

j_call: TRBJ2-3
d_call: .
v_call: TRBV6-8
clone_size: few
cdr3_aa: CASSYGPGSFPNTQYF
cdr3_nt: TGTGCCAGCAGTTACGGTCCGGGATCTTTCCCCAATACGCAGTATTTT

j_call: TRBJ2-4
d_call: .
v_call: TRBV29-1
clone_size: .
cdr3_aa: CSVATLAKNIQYF
cdr3_nt: TGCAGCGTTGCCACGTTAGCCAAAAACATTCAGTACTTC

j_call: TRBJ1-3
d_call: .
v_call: TRBV28
clone_size: .
cdr3_aa: CASSLYADSSGNTIYF
cdr3_nt: TGTGCCAGCAGTTTATATGCGGATAGCTCTGGAAACACCATATATTTT

j_call: TRBJ1-3
d_call: .
v_call: TRBV9
clone_size: few
cdr3_aa: CASSSLHGNTIYF
cdr3_nt: TGTGCCAGCAGTTCCTTACACGGAAACACCATATATTTT

j_call: TRBJ1-2
d_call: TRBD1
v_call: TRBV7-6
clone_size: .
cdr3_aa: CASSSGTAIFYGYTF
cdr3_nt: TGTGCCAGCAGCTCCGGGACAGCGATCTTCTATGGCTACACCTTC

j_call: TRBJ1-3
d_call: .
v_call: TRBV30
clone_size: .
cdr3_aa: CAWTQNSGNTIYF
cdr3_nt: TGTGCCTGGACCCAGAACTCTGGAAACACCATATATTTT

j_call: TRBJ1-3
d_call: .
v_call: TRBV9
clone_size: .
cdr3_aa: CASSVAGGVSGNTIYF
cdr3_nt: TGTGCCAGCAGCGTAGCAGGAGGAGTCTCTGGAAACACCATATATTTT

j_call: TRBJ2-3
d_call: .
v_call: TRBV19
clone_size: .
cdr3_aa: CASSGMGGDTQYF
cdr3_nt: TGTGCCAGTAGCGGGATGGGTGGAGATACGCAGTATTTT

j_call: TRBJ1-3
d_call: TRBD1
v_call: TRBV9
clone_size: .
cdr3_aa: CASSAGQGRSGNTIYF
cdr3_nt: TGTGCCAGCAGCGCGGGACAGGGAAGAAGTGGAAACACCATATATTTT

j_call: TRBJ1-1
d_call: .
v_call: TRBV12-1
clone_size: few
cdr3_aa: CASSFADRGNTEAFF
cdr3_nt: TGTGCCAGCAGCTTCGCTGACAGGGGGAACACTGAAGCTTTCTTT

j_call: TRBJ1-4
d_call: .
v_call: TRBV1
clone_size: few
cdr3_aa: CASSQVRGASTNEKLFF
cdr3_nt: TGCGCCAGCAGCCAAGTTCGAGGAGCGTCCACTAATGAAAAACTGTTTTTT

j_call: TRBJ2-2
d_call: TRBD1
v_call: TRBV19
clone_size: .
cdr3_aa: CASTPGQGIFGELFF
cdr3_nt: TGTGCCAGTACCCCCGGACAGGGGATTTTTGGGGAGCTGTTTTTT

j_call: TRBJ1-1
d_call: .
v_call: TRBV5-1
clone_size: once
cdr3_aa: CASSLGPEGTEAFF
cdr3_nt: TGCGCCAGCAGCTTGGGGCCGGAGGGGACTGAAGCTTTCTTT

j_call: TRBJ1-2
d_call: .
v_call: TRBV9
clone_size: few
cdr3_aa: CASSVERGTAGYTF
cdr3_nt: TGTGCCAGCAGCGTAGAGAGGGGGACGGCTGGCTACACCTTC

j_call: TRBJ2-1
d_call: .
v_call: TRBV5-1
clone_size: .
cdr3_aa: CASSPFSGSYNEQFF
cdr3_nt: TGCGCCAGCAGCCCATTTAGCGGTTCCTACAATGAGCAGTTCTTC

j_call: TRBJ1-1
d_call: .
v_call: TRBV19
clone_size: few
cdr3_aa: CASKEDWNTEAFF
cdr3_nt: TGTGCCAGTAAGGAGGATTGGAACACTGAAGCTTTCTTT

j_call: TRBJ2-5
d_call: .
v_call: TRBV11-3
clone_size: few
cdr3_aa: CASSLGPGGQLQETQYF
cdr3_nt: TGTGCCAGCAGCTTGGGACCGGGGGGCCAACTCCAAGAGACCCAGTACTTC

j_call: TRBJ2-3
d_call: TRBD2
v_call: TRBV18
clone_size: .
cdr3_aa: CASSGSGGLRSTDTQYF
cdr3_nt: TGTGCCAGCTCCGGGAGCGGGGGCTTGCGTAGCACAGATACGCAGTATTTT

j_call: TRBJ2-7
d_call: TRBD2
v_call: TRBV19
clone_size: .
cdr3_aa: CASSRGLAASSYEQYF
cdr3_nt: TGTGCCAGTAGTAGGGGACTAGCGGCAAGCTCCTACGAGCAGTACTTC

j_call: TRBJ1-4
d_call: .
v_call: TRBV6-8
clone_size: .
cdr3_aa: CASSSPGANEKLFF
cdr3_nt: TGTGCCAGCAGCTCTCCGGGGGCTAATGAAAAACTGTTTTTT

j_call: TRBJ2-3
d_call: TRBD1
v_call: TRBV19
clone_size: .
cdr3_aa: CASSTSGTGSVRDTQYF
cdr3_nt: TGTGCCAGTAGTACCTCGGGGACAGGGTCCGTTAGAGATACGCAGTATTTT

j_call: TRBJ2-1
d_call: .
v_call: TRBV5-1
clone_size: .
cdr3_aa: CASSLLPGKTYNEQFF
cdr3_nt: TGCGCCAGCAGCTTGTTACCCGGGAAAACCTACAATGAGCAGTTCTTC

j_call: TRBJ1-1
d_call: TRBD1
v_call: TRBV28
clone_size: .
cdr3_aa: CASSGVDRGNTEAFF
cdr3_nt: TGTGCCAGCAGTGGGGTTGACAGGGGGAACACTGAAGCTTTCTTT

j_call: TRBJ2-7
d_call: .
v_call: TRBV5-1
clone_size: .
cdr3_aa: CASSSVIGYSSEQYF
cdr3_nt: TGCGCCAGCAGCTCCGTGATCGGGTACTCGAGCGAGCAGTACTTC

j_call: TRBJ2-7
d_call: TRBD1
v_call: TRBV23-1
clone_size: few
cdr3_aa: CASSSDRANKFTRQYF
cdr3_nt: TGCGCCAGCAGCTCTGACAGGGCCAATAAATTTACGAGGCAGTACTTC

j_call: TRBJ2-1
d_call: .
v_call: TRBV6-8
clone_size: few
cdr3_aa: CASTRKGESYNEQFF
cdr3_nt: TGTGCCAGCACCAGAAAGGGGGAATCCTACAATGAGCAGTTCTTC

j_call: TRBJ2-7
d_call: TRBD1
v_call: TRBV19
clone_size: .
cdr3_aa: CASSIGTGSNYEQYF
cdr3_nt: TGTGCCAGTAGTATAGGGACAGGGTCGAATTACGAGCAGTACTTC

j_call: TRBJ2-7
d_call: .
v_call: TRBV2
clone_size: few
cdr3_aa: CASSDHRDGSYEQYF
cdr3_nt: TGTGCCAGCAGTGACCACCGGGACGGCTCCTACGAGCAGTACTTC

j_call: TRBJ1-1
d_call: .
v_call: TRBV11-3
clone_size: .
cdr3_aa: CASSLKGYFAEAFF
cdr3_nt: TGTGCCAGCAGCTTGAAGGGGTACTTTGCTGAAGCTTTCTTT

j_call: TRBJ1-1
d_call: TRBD1
v_call: TRBV11-3
clone_size: .
cdr3_aa: CASSPGTGGGTEAFF
cdr3_nt: TGTGCCAGCAGCCCAGGGACAGGGGGAGGCACTGAAGCTTTCTTT

j_call: TRBJ2-7
d_call: .
v_call: TRBV11-3
clone_size: many
cdr3_aa: CASSFGQGGRSYEQYF
cdr3_nt: TGTGCCAGCAGCTTTGGGCAGGGGGGAAGGTCCTACGAGCAGTACTTC

j_call: TRBJ1-5
d_call: .
v_call: TRBV28
clone_size: .
cdr3_aa: CASSRTVRNQPQHF
cdr3_nt: TGTGCCAGCAGTAGGACAGTCAGAAATCAGCCCCAGCATTTT

j_call: TRBJ1-2
d_call: .
v_call: TRBV6-8
clone_size: few
cdr3_aa: CASSYSSALPKGNNYGYTF
cdr3_nt: TGTGCCAGCAGTTACTCGTCAGCCCTACCCAAGGGGAATAACTATGGCTACACCTTC

j_call: TRBJ1-5
d_call: .
v_call: TRBV19
clone_size: .
cdr3_aa: CASSIDGRIDQPQHF
cdr3_nt: TGTGCCAGTAGTATTGATGGGAGGATAGATCAGCCCCAGCATTTT

j_call: TRBJ1-4
d_call: .
v_call: TRBV5-1
clone_size: .
cdr3_aa: CASSSNGGTNEKLFF
cdr3_nt: TGCGCCAGCAGCTCGAACGGTGGAACTAATGAAAAACTGTTTTTT

j_call: TRBJ1-2
d_call: TRBD1
v_call: TRBV7-2
clone_size: few
cdr3_aa: CATSADRVYGYTF
cdr3_nt: TGTGCCACCTCGGCAGACAGGGTTTATGGCTACACCTTC

j_call: TRBJ1-1
d_call: .
v_call: TRBV19
clone_size: .
cdr3_aa: CASSLITRADEAFF
cdr3_nt: TGTGCCAGTAGTCTAATTACGCGGGCGGATGAAGCTTTCTTT

j_call: TRBJ2-1
d_call: TRBD2
v_call: TRBV5-1
clone_size: .
cdr3_aa: CASSLTGGLGNEQFF
cdr3_nt: TGCGCCAGCAGCTTGACGGGGGGGCTGGGCAATGAGCAGTTCTTC